The clone carrying this TCR beta chain showed up just a few times. The antigen is not known. As part of library construction, unique molecular identifiers were attached to individual cDNA molecules. TCRdb recomputed calls from the 5' RACE reads with MiXCR, one row per CDR3 protein. The sample contains about 60,000 distinct CDR3 sequences, around 11% of which appear only once. This sample is part of a study of early T cells in non-severe SARS-CoV-2 infection. Study overall: Sequenced material consisted of bulk RNA (from unsorted whole blood), and chains were unpaired.

J lost 0 bases, V lost 7 bases, and 2 bases had no gene match. The CDR3 totals 12 residues. CDR1 is GTSNPN, CDR2 SVGIG, per germline (reference sequence). Whole-study findings and limits: In VDJdb matching, anti-spike CD8 responses were favored while private and CD4 specificities went missing.

The input for sequencing was whole blood, taken at baseline. This receptor was identified in an adult who was a healthcare worker with PCR-confirmed SARS-CoV-2 infection or an uninfected control (not recorded which). This rearrangement joins TRBV30 to TRBJ2-7; 8 positions agree with TRBD2. DNA of the CDR3: TGTGCCTACCGGGGGGGCTCCTACGAGCAGTACTTC. As protein: CAYRGGSYEQYF.